Ten or more counts support the clone carrying this T cell receptor (beta chain). Its specificity is not known. Assay: immunoSEQ multiplex PCR; the TCRdb copy retains only in-frame clones and omits some. The data show roughly 2,600 clones, none appearing only once, with under 35% held by the ten largest. This sample is part of a study of T cells after posttransplantation cyclophosphamide. A marrow graft followed busulfan-fludarabine conditioning, with cyclophosphamide on days +3 and +4. This CDR3 comprises 13 residues. V was trimmed by 2 bases and J by 4 bases, leaving 7 bases between them. Germline CDR1 is SGHRS and CDR2 is YFSETQ. General study results and limits: Later post-transplant blood repertoires were often dominated by donor CD8+ memory clones. Blood and skin or GI T cell repertoires showed limited TRB overlap. After PTCy, TRB diversity resembled that of CNI/methotrexate controls.

The chain employs TRBV5-1 and TRBJ2-1, with D unclear. The source was PBMCs, collected after allogeneic stem cell transplant with posttransplant cyclophosphamide. This TCR came from a female patient aged 50-65 years who received an allogeneic stem cell transplant from a related donor, was CMV-positive, and had no GVHD. A share of the T cells may be of graft donor origin. This chain's CDR3 is CASSFNIYNEQFF. In nucleotides, the CDR3 is TGCGCCAGCAGCTTCAACATTTACAATGAGCAGTTCTTC.